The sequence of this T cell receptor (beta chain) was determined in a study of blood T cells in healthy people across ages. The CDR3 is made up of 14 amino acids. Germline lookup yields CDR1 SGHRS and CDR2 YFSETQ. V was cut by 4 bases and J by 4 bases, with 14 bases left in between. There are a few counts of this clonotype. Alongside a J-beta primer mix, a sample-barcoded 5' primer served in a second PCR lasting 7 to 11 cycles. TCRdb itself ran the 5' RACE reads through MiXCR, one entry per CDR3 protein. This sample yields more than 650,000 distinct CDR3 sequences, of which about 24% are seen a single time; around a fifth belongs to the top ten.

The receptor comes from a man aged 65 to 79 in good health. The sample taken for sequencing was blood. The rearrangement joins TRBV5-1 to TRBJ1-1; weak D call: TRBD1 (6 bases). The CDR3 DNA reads TGCGCCAGCAGCGAGGGGGAATGGGTCACTGAAGCTTTCTTT. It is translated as CASSEGEWVTEAFF. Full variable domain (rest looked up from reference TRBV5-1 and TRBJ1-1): KAGVTQTPRYLIKTRGQQVTLSCSPISGHRSVSWYQQTPGQGLQFLFEYFSETQRNKGNFPGRFSGRQFSNSRSEMNVSTLELGDSALYLCASSEGEWVTEAFFGQGTRLTVV.